The 22 T cell receptor beta chains below come from one sample, sequenced in a study of shared clonotypes between healthy human individuals. Measured with immunoSEQ multiplex PCR; TCRdb has only the in-frame clones, and not every one. Of about 610,000 clones in the sample, less than 98% were seen once. The sample taken for sequencing was naive CD4+ T cells sorted from blood. Subset denoted: CD45RA+ positively selected. Receptors originate from a woman in her thirties in good health.

The chain carries TRBV19 and TRBJ1-1; D is unresolved. This CDR3 spans 15 amino acids. V lost 3 bases and J 0 bases, leaving 11 bases between the germline ends. The germline gives CDR1 LNHDA, CDR2 SQIVND (reference sequence). CDR3 region: CASSIHLPVNTEAFF. In DNA, the CDR3 is TGTGCCAGTAGTATTCATCTCCCTGTGAACACTGAAGCTTTCTTT. Full variable domain (missing parts from reference TRBV19 and TRBJ1-1): DGGITQSPKYLFRKEGQNVTLSCEQNLNHDAMYWYRQDPGQGLRLIYYSQIVNDFQKGDIAEGYSVSREKKESFPLTVTSAQKNPTAFYLCASSIHLPVNTEAFFGQGTRLTVV.

The CDR3 region has the DNA TGTGCCAGCAGCTCCAGCAGGAATGAGCAGTTCTTC. Translation: CASSSSRNEQFF. V is TRBV7-9 and J is TRBJ2-1; D gene ambiguous. The ends were cut back, 4 bases at V and 7 bases at J, with 8 bases in the middle. The CDR3 spans 12 residues. CDR1 is SEHNR and CDR2 is FQNEAQ in the germline V gene (reference sequence).

The V call is TRBV7-9, the J call TRBJ2-5, with a weak D call TRBD1 (6 bases). Germline loops: CDR1 SEHNR, CDR2 FQNEAQ (reference sequence). The CDR3 covers 16 residues. Between the trimmed V and J ends, which lost 5 bases and 2 bases, there was a span of 18 bases. CDR3 sequence: CASSAGAGAIQETQYF. The DNA of the CDR3 is TGTGCCAGCAGCGCCGGTGCAGGGGCAATTCAAGAGACCCAGTACTTC.

The J gene is TRBJ1-1, the V gene TRBV10-3, with 8 nucleotides matching TRBD1. This CDR3 has 14 residues. CDR1 ENHRY and CDR2 SYGVKD come from the germline V gene. The ends lost 8 bases at V and 3 bases at J; junction bases unmatched: 8. The CDR3 DNA sequence: TGTGCCATCGCGACCGGGACAGGATACACTGAAGCTTTCTTT. Translation gives CAIATGTGYTEAFF.

The rearrangement joins TRBV7-2 to TRBJ2-5, with D possibly called TRBD1 or TRBD2 (5 bases each). Near its end, the DNA agrees better with TRBJ2-7, so the J call may be wrong. CDR3 length equals 16 residues. CDR1 and CDR2 from the germline V gene are SGHTA and FQGNSA. In DNA, the CDR3 is TGTGCCAGCAGCTTAGTTGGGGGTGGAGGCCAATACGAGCAGTACTTC. Protein: CASSLVGGGGQYEQYF.

This chain connects TRBV18 to TRBJ1-4; 7 bases fit TRBD1. Trimming at V came to 6 bases and at J to 6 bases, leaving 7 bases not matched to a gene. CDR1 is KGHSH, CDR2 LQKENI, per germline. The CDR3 spans 14 residues. The CDR3 region has the DNA TGTGCCAGCTCGTCAGACAGGGTAGATGAAAAACTGTTTTTT. It encodes CASSSDRVDEKLFF. The complete variable domain, with remaining parts taken from reference TRBV18 and TRBJ1-4, reads NAGVMQNPRHLVRRRGQEARLRCSPMKGHSHVYWYRQLPEEGLKFMVYLQKENIIDESGMPKERFSAEFPKEGPSILRIQQVVRGDSAAYFCASSSDRVDEKLFFGSGTQLSVL.

The gene calls are TRBV18 and TRBJ2-3; tentative D call: TRBD2 (6 bases). The length of the CDR3 is 16 residues. The germline CDR1 and CDR2 sequences are KGHSH and LQKENI. Trimming shortened V by 1 base and J by 2 bases, and 13 bases separated the two germline ends. The CDR3, as DNA: TGTGCCAGCTCACCACTCGGAGGGAGGACCACAGATACGCAGTATTTT. As protein: CASSPLGGRTTDTQYF. The full variable domain, its missing parts supplied by reference TRBV18 and TRBJ2-3, is NAGVMQNPRHLVRRRGQEARLRCSPMKGHSHVYWYRQLPEEGLKFMVYLQKENIIDESGMPKERFSAEFPKEGPSILRIQQVVRGDSAAYFCASSPLGGRTTDTQYFGPGTRLTVL.

This clone has only a few counts. The CDR3, as DNA: TGTGCCAGCAGGCAGGGACTGGCCTACGAGCAGTACTTC. This encodes CASRQGLAYEQYF. The gene calls are TRBV28 and TRBJ2-7, with TRBD2 as a possible D gene (6 bases). The CDR3 sequence is 13 residues long. Germline V gene lookup returns CDR1 MDHEN and CDR2 SYDVKM. Trimming stripped 6 bases from V and 2 bases from J, with 11 bases between. Drawing the rest from reference TRBV28 and TRBJ2-7, the complete variable domain is DVKVTQSSRYLVKRTGEKVFLECVQDMDHENMFWYRQDPGLGLRLIYFSYDVKMKEKGDIPEGYSVSREKKERFSLILESASTNQTSMYLCASRQGLAYEQYFGPGTRLTVT.

About this clone: Different DNA sequences within this sample yield the same CDR3. This chain joins TRBV7-2 and TRBJ1-2, with TRBD1 matching over 9 bases. The CDR3 is made up of 13 amino acids. V lost 5 bases, J lost 5 bases, and 3 bases stayed unmatched. The germline CDR1 and CDR2 sequences are SGHTA and FQGNSA. The CDR3 nucleotides are TGTGCCAGCAGCCTTGGACAGGGGTATGGCTACACCTTC. This translates into CASSLGQGYGYTF.

This sequence joins TRBV10-2 and TRBJ2-7, with TRBD1 identical over 7 bases. The germline V gene encodes CDR1 WSHSY and CDR2 SAAADI. J lost 3 bases, V lost 6 bases, and 5 bases had no gene match. CDR3 length equals 13 residues. CDR3 amino acids: CASSRDRHYEQYF. DNA for the CDR3: TGCGCCAGCAGCCGGGACAGACACTACGAGCAGTACTTC.

This chain's CDR3 is CASSDGSNTGNEQFF. CDR3 bases: TGTGCCAGCAGCGACGGGTCAAACACGGGGAATGAGCAGTTCTTC. The chain couples TRBV7-2 to TRBJ2-1, with a weak D call TRBD2 (5 bases). CDR1 is SGHTA and CDR2 is FQGNSA in the germline V gene. V shed 5 bases and J shed 7 bases, with 18 bases lying between them. The CDR3 is 15 residues long. Full variable domain (missing parts from reference TRBV7-2 and TRBJ2-1): GAGVSQSPSNKVTEKGKDVELRCDPISGHTALYWYRQSLGQGLEFLIYFQGNSAPDKSGLPSDRFSAERTGGSVSTLTIQRTQQEDSAVYLCASSDGSNTGNEQFFGPGTRLTVL.

V and J are TRBV28 and TRBJ1-5; perhaps TRBD1 as D (5 bases). Looked up from germline, CDR1 is MDHEN and CDR2 is SYDVKM. This CDR3 has 17 residues. Trimming left V 7 bases short and J 4 bases short, with 23 bases between. The CDR3 region has the DNA TGTGCCAGCAATGCGCTGGCGGGGGTCAACCTTAATCAGCCCCAGCATTTT. The encoded protein is CASNALAGVNLNQPQHF.

This sequence joins TRBV4-1 and TRBJ1-1; 7 bases line up with TRBD1. The CDR3 covers 13 residues. Looked up from germline, CDR1 is MGHRA and CDR2 is YSYEKL. Trimming cost V 2 bases and J 11 bases; bases outside gene matches: 8. CDR3 amino acids: CASSQTPDRVAFF. DNA for the CDR3: TGCGCCAGCAGCCAAACACCCGACAGGGTCGCTTTCTTT.

A remark on this clone: Additional DNA sequences in this sample encode the identical CDR3. The chain combines TRBV28 with TRBJ2-7; 11 bases map to TRBD1. Germline lookup yields CDR1 MDHEN and CDR2 SYDVKM. The CDR3 extends over 15 amino acids. V trimming: 4 bases; J trimming: 3 bases; junction bases outside the gene matches: 5. The CDR3: CASSSVGTGGYEQYF. CDR3 nucleotide sequence: TGTGCCAGCAGTTCAGTGGGGACAGGGGGCTACGAGCAGTACTTC.

This clone is a singleton in its sample. This chain links TRBV7-6 with TRBJ2-7; unclear D gene. The CDR3 runs 13 residues. Germline CDR1 is SGHVS and CDR2 is FNYEAQ. Trimming shortened V by 2 bases and J by 4 bases, and 9 bases separated the two germline ends. This chain's CDR3 is CASSLSAAYEQYF. The DNA for the CDR3 is TGTGCCAGCAGCTTATCTGCCGCGTACGAGCAGTACTTC. Complete variable domain (other parts from reference TRBV7-6 and TRBJ2-7): GAGVSQSPRYKVTKRGQDVALRCDPISGHVSLYWYRQALGQGPEFLTYFNYEAQQDKSGLPNDRFSAERPEGSISTLTIQRTEQRDSAMYRCASSLSAAYEQYFGPGTRLTVT.

V gene TRBV28 combines with J gene TRBJ2-2, with D maybe TRBD2 (5 bases). Germline V CDR1 and CDR2: MDHEN, SYDVKM. The CDR3 is made up of 15 amino acids. V lost 8 bases to trimming and J lost 9 bases, with 22 bases between them. CDR3 in amino acids: CASGGASENPRELFF. The CDR3 DNA reads as TGTGCCAGCGGAGGCGCCAGCGAAAACCCCAGGGAGCTGTTTTTT.

This sequence joins TRBV15 and TRBJ1-2; 7 bases are a match to TRBD1. Looked up from germline, CDR1 is LNHNV and CDR2 is YYDKDF (reference sequence). With 2 bases clipped from V and 3 bases from J, the junction kept 6 bases outside the gene matches. CDR3 length: 15 residues. The CDR3 region has the DNA TGTGCCACCAGCAGACCTGACAGGGCTCACTATGGCTACACCTTC. It encodes CATSRPDRAHYGYTF.

The CDR3 DNA sequence: TGCAGTGCTAGCGAACGGTATGAGCAGTTCTTC. It translates to CSASERYEQFF. The genes are TRBV20-1 and TRBJ2-1; D remains ambiguous. V dropped 3 bases and J dropped 8 bases, with 8 bases sitting between them. CDR3 length: 11 residues. CDR1 DFQATT and CDR2 SNEGSKA come from the germline V gene (reference sequence).

The rearrangement joins TRBV7-3 to TRBJ1-6; unclear D gene. Trimming shortened V by 2 bases and J by 5 bases, and 10 bases separated the two germline ends. CDR1 SGHTA and CDR2 FQGTGA come from the germline V gene. There are 15 residues in the CDR3. Here the CDR3 reads CASSLEGRNNSPLHF. The CDR3 DNA follows: TGTGCCAGCAGCTTAGAAGGACGTAATAATTCACCCCTCCACTTT.

The V call is TRBV5-4, the J call TRBJ2-1, with D tentatively TRBD2 (5 bases). This CDR3 is built from 16 residues. The V gene lost 2 bases and the J gene lost 0 bases, with 12 bases spanning the gap. Germline V lookup: CDR1 SGHNT, CDR2 YYREEE (reference sequence). CDR3 DNA sequence: TGTGCCAGCAGCTTAATTCCGGGAAGCTCCTACAATGAGCAGTTCTTC. It encodes CASSLIPGSSYNEQFF.

The chain combines TRBV30 with TRBJ1-1; D is ambiguous. The germline V gene encodes CDR1 GTSNPN and CDR2 SVGIG (reference sequence). Deletions cut 5 bases from V and 7 bases from J, with 14 bases between. This CDR3 is built from 12 residues. CDR3 in DNA: TGTGCCTGGTCCAAAGACGCATTTGAAGCTTTCTTT. This codes for CAWSKDAFEAFF.

V is TRBV29-1 and J is TRBJ2-3, with 7 bases matching TRBD1. Trimming cost V 7 bases and J 0 bases; bases outside gene matches: 16. The germline V gene has CDR1 SQVTM and CDR2 ANQGSEA. The CDR3 contains 17 residues. The CDR3 sequence: CSGTGTARYTSTDTQYF. Written as DNA, the CDR3 is TGCAGCGGAACCGGGACAGCCAGATATACTAGCACAGATACGCAGTATTTT.